These 3 T cell receptor beta chains were sequenced from one sample in a study of cytomegalovirus exposure and HLA in healthy donors. PCR primers comprised 60 Vbeta and 13 Jbeta primers. Some clones are missing from TCRdb's copy, which holds only in-frame ones; the method was immunoSEQ multiplex PCR. This table has 100,000 or so clones, approximately 80% appearing once. The sequenced sample was PBMCs. These receptors all stem from a man aged 25 to 45 in good health and CMV-seropositive.

The rearrangement links TRBV27 to TRBJ2-1; 8 nucleotides align to TRBD2. The germline CDR1 and CDR2 sequences are MNHEY and SMNVEV (reference sequence). With V trimmed by 8 bases and J by 2 bases, 11 bases remained unmatched. This CDR3 region has 16 residues. The CDR3: CASLPQSGSPYNEQFF. The CDR3 region has the DNA TGTGCCAGCTTACCTCAAAGCGGGAGTCCCTACAATGAGCAGTTCTTC.

The chain's CDR3 is CASSRSQSSYEQYF. The CDR3 region has the DNA TGTGCCAGCAGCCGGTCCCAAAGCTCCTACGAGCAGTACTTC. This chain joins TRBV6-6 and TRBJ2-7; D call uncertain. CDR1 MNHNY and CDR2 SVGAGI come from the germline V gene (reference sequence). This CDR3 spans 14 amino acids. Trimming cost V 6 bases and J 0 bases, with 12 bases left between them.

This sequence joins TRBV7-9 and TRBJ2-1, with TRBD1 identical over 8 bases. The CDR3 totals 16 residues. Per the germline V gene, CDR1 is SEHNR and CDR2 is FQNEAQ (reference sequence). With V trimmed by 4 bases and J by 7 bases, 12 bases remained unmatched. The CDR3 sequence is CASSSGLAGGFNEQFF. Here the CDR3 DNA reads TGTGCCAGCAGCTCCGGATTGGCAGGGGGCTTTAATGAGCAGTTCTTC.